These T cell receptor beta chains were read from a single sample in a study of blood T cell repertoires in COVID-19. The repertoire was sequenced with immunoSEQ multiplex PCR; TCRdb's copy has only in-frame clones and lacks some. The sample lists 150,000 to 200,000 clones, around nine tenths occurring once. The material sequenced was peripheral blood. These receptors all come from a human donor in a cohort sampled during active COVID-19. Both conserved end residues are part of each CDR3. Fields, in order: D gene, V gene, J gene, CDR3 protein. D genes are given only for firm matches.

D: -
V: TRBV9
J: TRBJ2-7
CDR3: CASSVADSTYEQYF

D: -
V: TRBV2
J: TRBJ2-7
CDR3: CASMRQSYEQYF

D: -
V: TRBV19
J: TRBJ1-5
CDR3: CASRARGGAEMPQHF

D: -
V: TRBV28
J: TRBJ2-7
CDR3: CASTTDYEQYF

D: TRBD2
V: TRBV28
J: TRBJ2-3
CDR3: CASSLTSGDTDTQYF

D: TRBD2
V: TRBV9
J: TRBJ2-1
CDR3: CASSVASGGAGNEQFF

D: TRBD2
V: TRBV11-2
J: TRBJ2-2
CDR3: CASWRGESWNTGELFF

D: -
V: TRBV7-6
J: TRBJ1-5
CDR3: CASTPTPLINQPQHF

D: TRBD2
V: TRBV6-6
J: TRBJ2-7
CDR3: CASSYSGGGGEQYF

D: -
V: TRBV7-2
J: TRBJ1-4
CDR3: CASSFRINEKLFF

D: -
V: TRBV5-1
J: TRBJ2-3
CDR3: CASSLGSTSTDTQYF

D: -
V: TRBV6-2/TRBV6-3
J: TRBJ1-1
CDR3: CASRPLYGVETEAFF

D: -
V: TRBV10-2
J: TRBJ1-5
CDR3: CASSIYSGNQPQHF

D: -
V: TRBV4-3
J: TRBJ2-1
CDR3: CASSPRLGQLYNEQFF

D: -
V: TRBV15
J: TRBJ2-1
CDR3: CATSRDPTTPSYNEQFF

D: -
V: TRBV6-6
J: TRBJ2-3
CDR3: CASSLGAAETDTQYF

D: TRBD1
V: TRBV5-1
J: TRBJ2-7
CDR3: CASSFKTGDRYEQYF

D: TRBD1
V: TRBV25-1
J: TRBJ1-4
CDR3: CASSEDRNVEQLFF

D: TRBD2
V: TRBV6-5
J: TRBJ2-3
CDR3: CASETSGGSYTQYF

D: TRBD1
V: TRBV24-1
J: TRBJ2-1
CDR3: CATSDSLGTGRLNEQFF

D: -
V: TRBV6-1
J: TRBJ1-2
CDR3: CASSEAGRNGYTF

D: -
V: TRBV6-5
J: TRBJ2-5
CDR3: CASSYDQKTQYF

D: -
V: TRBV30
J: TRBJ2-1
CDR3: CAWQGNNEQFF

D: -
V: TRBV2
J: TRBJ2-7
CDR3: CASSVVGVEQYF